This TCR beta chain is from a study of T cell repertoires in cytomegalovirus infection (dated by TCRdb to the late 2010s). With regard to the full study: Recently identified HLA-C-restricted CMV epitopes, whose presentation resists viral immunomodulation, were targeted by peptide stimulations together with well-studied HLA-B-restricted epitopes. Because public TCR beta signatures pointed to carriage of CMV infection together with the matching HLA type, the HLA type of each donor mattered for the analysis. Overall results and qualifications from the work: In both this cohort and an independent cohort of 350 to 400 donors, the cumulative frequency of public TCR beta family members distinguished carriers of CMV infection plus the relevant HLA type. The ex vivo response was dominated by HLA-C-restricted CMV-specific TCR beta clonotypes, which also provided the single most frequent clonotype in two of eight donors.

About this clonotype: Its antigen is not yet known. Base quality data are lacking; no much larger clone is found one base away.

The treatment or condition label, read with the paper, signifies: in vitro stimulation with specific CMV peptide epitopes to enrich CMV-specific T cells. The junction shows trimming of 6 bases on V and 6 bases on J, and the gene matches do not reach 6 bases of it. Including the terminal cysteine and phenylalanine, the CDR3 comprises 14 residues. Of all the DNA, just the CDR3 is kept, 42 bases in frame from base 1. As encoded in the germline V gene (reference sequence), CDR1 is MNHNY while CDR2 is SVGAGI. Data came from an Illumina HiSeq 1500. TCRdb trimmed public reads at Q25 via fastp, called clones via MiXCR and kept in-frame beta chains. Rows are unified per CDR3 protein, each entry keeping the most common DNA and genes. For this sample there are hundreds of thousands of distinct CDR3 sequences; roughly a third appear just once. The ten largest clonotypes hold roughly 15% of the sample.

The material was cultured PBMCs, obtained from culture after CMV antigen stimulation. The V gene is TRBV6-6 and the J gene is TRBJ2-2; TRBD1 aligns with 8 central bases. The origin of this receptor is a human donor in good health (CMV status not recorded). Some clones in this sample may be carry-over from other donors' samples. The nucleotides are TGTGCCAGCAGCAACCGACAGGGGTCCGGGGAGCTGTTTTTT. The translation is CASSNRQGSGELFF.